Below are 7 T cell receptor beta chains sequenced from a single sample in a study of blood T cell repertoires in COVID-19. The assay was immunoSEQ multiplex PCR, and TCRdb's table has in-frame clones only and misses some. The table has approximately 530,000 clones, about 89% seen once. What was sequenced was peripheral blood. The receptors shown here come from a woman aged 45-65 years with COVID-19, enrolled during active disease.

The chain is built from TRBV7-2 and TRBJ1-2; D ambiguous. Per germline, CDR1 SGHTA and CDR2 FQGNSA. The V gene lost 4 bases and the J gene lost 6 bases, with 15 bases spanning the gap. The CDR3 is made up of 14 amino acids. CDR3 nucleotide sequence: TGTGCCAGCAGCTCCGTCGCGGGAGACAATGGCTACACCTTC. This sequence encodes CASSSVAGDNGYTF.

The V and J genes are TRBV7-8 and TRBJ1-2; TRBD1 matches at 8 bases. Germline values: CDR1 SGHVS, CDR2 FQNEAQ. The CDR3 is made up of 16 amino acids. The trim removed 0 bases at V and 8 bases at J, leaving 11 bases unmatched. In DNA form, the CDR3 reads TGTGCCAGCAGCTTAGCGCCGGGACAGGCTTTTATGGGCTACACCTTC. Amino acid sequence: CASSLAPGQAFMGYTF.

The chain recombines TRBV15 with TRBJ1-2; the D gene is possibly TRBD1 (5 bases). In germline, CDR1 is LNHNV, CDR2 YYDKDF (reference sequence). The CDR3 consists of 15 residues. V was trimmed by 0 bases and J by 4 bases, leaving 12 bases between them. The CDR3 sequence is CATSRERGSSYGYTF. For the CDR3, the DNA is TGTGCCACCAGCAGAGAGCGGGGGTCGAGCTATGGCTACACCTTC.

The chain has TRBV7-6 and TRBJ2-2; 7 positions agree with TRBD1. This CDR3 region has 17 residues. The J segment lost 7 bases and the V segment lost 1 base, leaving 12 bases of the junction unmatched. CDR1 and CDR2 from the germline V gene are SGHVS and FNYEAQ. The DNA of the CDR3 is TGTGCCAGCAGCTTAGAGCCCACGGCAGGGGGTAGCGGGGAGCTGTTTTTT. Amino acids: CASSLEPTAGGSGELFF.

The chain links TRBV5-1 to TRBJ1-1; D unresolved. The CDR3 has 15 residues. Germline-derived CDR1 and CDR2 are SGHRS and YFSETQ. V lost 1 base and J 1 base, leaving 11 bases between the germline ends. The DNA of the CDR3 is TGCGCCAGCAGCTTGAGGTTTGAGGGGAACACTGAAGCTTTCTTT. Translated, it gives CASSLRFEGNTEAFF.

V usage is TRBV19 and J usage is TRBJ1-3; possible D gene TRBD1, 5 bases. The CDR3 length is 14 residues. The V and J ends lost 4 bases and 1 base respectively, with 8 bases between them. Germline V CDR1 and CDR2: LNHDA, SQIVND (reference sequence). The CDR3 sequence is CASSTGPSGNTIYF. Here the CDR3 DNA reads TGTGCCAGTAGTACAGGGCCTTCTGGAAACACCATATATTTT.

This chain joins TRBV14 and TRBJ1-1; weak D call: TRBD1 (6 bases). V dropped 0 bases and J dropped 3 bases, with 14 bases sitting between them. Germline CDR1 reads SGHDN; CDR2 reads FVKESK. CDR3 length equals 16 residues. The CDR3: CASSQEFGQYDTEAFF. The CDR3 bases are TGTGCCAGCAGCCAAGAATTCGGACAGTACGACACTGAAGCTTTCTTT.